The present T cell receptor (beta chain) was sequenced within a study of T cells in Graves' hyperthyroidism and ophthalmopathy. Study results and limitations: Blood also contained most expanded thyroid clonotypes above 0.001.

As concerns this clonotype: As yet, its antigen is unknown.

V shed 4 bases and J 7 bases; nucleotides not matched to a gene: 11. Germline V gives CDR1 SGHAT, CDR2 FQNNGV. This CDR3 has 16 residues. In making diagnoses, clinical symptoms, serum thyroxine and TRAb, thyroid ultrasound and orbital computed tomography were all used. The TCR beta CDR3 regions underwent amplification using RNA transcripts as the source. The primer set for the first-round RT-PCR of the TCR CDR3 was HTBI. MiXCR was run by TCRdb on the multiplex PCR reads, yielding one entry per CDR3 protein. The sample has hundreds of thousands of distinct CDR3 sequences; nearly 45% are singletons. The chain is built from TRBV11-2 and TRBJ2-7; 12 bases map to TRBD1. This receptor was obtained from an adult man with Graves' disease, either hyperthyroidism or ophthalmopathy (not recorded which). Input material: peripheral blood or thyroid tissue (not recorded which). CDR3 DNA sequence: TGTGCCAGCAGCTGGGGGGGACAGGGGGCTTCGTTAGAGCAGTACTTC. It encodes CASSWGGQGASLEQYF.